Following are 28 T cell receptor beta chains from one sample sequenced in a study of shared clonotypes between healthy human individuals. Assay used: immunoSEQ multiplex PCR; TCRdb lists only in-frame clones, some missing. The sample carries under 2.5 million clones, under 95% recorded once. The sample comprised naive CD4+ T cells from PBMCs. Subset meaning: CD45RA+ positively selected. The receptor source for this set is a man between 18 and 29 years old in good health. Some clones in this sample may be carry-over from other donors' samples.

The V call is TRBV10-3, the J call TRBJ1-1, with D tentatively TRBD1 (5 bases). CDR1 is ENHRY and CDR2 is SYGVKD in the germline V gene. The CDR3 runs 16 residues. Trimming stripped 0 bases from V and 4 bases from J, with 15 bases between. As DNA, the CDR3 is TGTGCCATCAGTGAGTCGGCCCAGGGACGGGTCACTGAAGCTTTCTTT. This sequence encodes CAISESAQGRVTEAFF.

The chain is built from TRBV5-1 and TRBJ2-7; a weak D match, TRBD1 (6 bases). Germline V CDR1 and CDR2: SGHRS, YFSETQ. The V end lost 2 bases, the J end lost 5 bases, and 14 bases lay between the germline ends. The CDR3 totals 14 residues. CDR3: CASSFRTGSDEQYF. The CDR3 coding sequence is TGCGCCAGCAGCTTCCGAACAGGGAGTGACGAGCAGTACTTC.

CDR3 DNA sequence: TGCGCCAGCAGGCACCTTCTAGCGGGAGCTGAGACCCAGTACTTC. It encodes CASRHLLAGAETQYF. The chain uses TRBV5-1 and TRBJ2-5; TRBD2 matches 10 bases. CDR1 and CDR2 (germline): SGHRS, YFSETQ. V was clipped by 5 bases and J by 5 bases; unmatched bases: 9. This CDR3 comprises 15 residues.

This clone was detected once. The rearrangement joins TRBV5-4 to TRBJ2-2; D possibly corresponds to TRBD1 (6 bases). Germline V CDR1 and CDR2: SGHNT, YYREEE (reference sequence). V lost 0 bases and J 1 base, leaving 10 bases between the germline ends. The CDR3 has 16 amino acids. CDR3 nucleotide sequence: TGTGCCAGCAGCTTGGCCGGGACACAGAACACCGGGGAGCTGTTTTTT. Translated, it gives CASSLAGTQNTGELFF.

The rearrangement uses TRBV10-1 and TRBJ1-6; 8 nucleotides agree with TRBD1. Germline assignment: CDR1 WNHNN and CDR2 SYGVQD (reference sequence). Trimming at V came to 0 bases and at J to 0 bases, leaving 13 bases not matched to a gene. This CDR3 spans 21 amino acids. In DNA form, the CDR3 reads TGCGCCAGCAGTGAGTCTGTAGTTGGGGACAGGCTTAGCTCCTATAATTCACCCCTCCACTTT. Translating it yields CASSESVVGDRLSSYNSPLHF.

The rearrangement joins TRBV4-1 to TRBJ1-2; a weak D match, TRBD1 (5 bases). V lost 0 bases and J 7 bases, leaving 24 bases between the germline ends. Germline assignment: CDR1 MGHRA and CDR2 YSYEKL. This CDR3 has 18 residues. CDR3 nucleotide sequence: TGCGCCAGCAGCCAAGAAGGGGCCCGGCGAGGCCCCGTGAGTGGCTACACCTTC. Its translation is CASSQEGARRGPVSGYTF.

V gene TRBV7-2 combines with J gene TRBJ1-2; 7 bases match TRBD1. The CDR3 is 16 amino acids. Per the germline V gene, CDR1 is SGHTA and CDR2 is FQGNSA. V lost 0 bases to trimming and J lost 0 bases; unmatched junction nucleotides: 4. DNA of the CDR3: TGTGCCAGCAGCTTAGCATCGGACAGGACTAACTATGGCTACACCTTC. Residues: CASSLASDRTNYGYTF. The full variable domain, rest sourced from reference TRBV7-2 and TRBJ1-2, is GAGVSQSPSNKVTEKGKDVELRCDPISGHTALYWYRQSLGQGLEFLIYFQGNSAPDKSGLPSDRFSAERTGGSVSTLTIQRTQQEDSAVYLCASSLASDRTNYGYTFGSGTRLTVV.

V gene TRBV5-4 combines with J gene TRBJ2-7; 7 bases map to TRBD1. V shed 0 bases, J shed 2 bases, and the junction held 5 bases outside the gene matches. The CDR3 has 15 amino acids. Germline values: CDR1 SGHNT, CDR2 YYREEE (reference sequence). Written as DNA, the CDR3 is TGTGCCAGCAGCTTGGGGCAGGGGGTAACCTACGAGCAGTACTTC. It yields the protein CASSLGQGVTYEQYF.

The chain has TRBV11-3 and TRBJ1-1; D is unresolved. The CDR3 spans 14 residues. V lost 4 bases and J 0 bases, leaving 9 bases between the germline ends. In germline, CDR1 is SGHNT, CDR2 YENEEA. The CDR3 nucleotides are TGTGCCAGCAGCTCCGACGGGGTGAACACTGAAGCTTTCTTT. Translating gives CASSSDGVNTEAFF. The entire variable domain, with the rest obtained from reference TRBV11-3 and TRBJ1-1, is as follows: EAGVVQSPRYKIIEKKQPVAFWCNPISGHNTLYWYLQNLGQGPELLIRYENEEAVDDSQLPKDRFSAERLKGVDSTLKIQPAELGDSAVYLCASSSDGVNTEAFFGQGTRLTVV.

V gene TRBV5-1 combines with J gene TRBJ2-7; D is perhaps TRBD1 or TRBD2 (6 bases each). This CDR3 spans 14 amino acids. V lost 1 base, J lost 5 bases, and 13 bases lay in between. CDR1 and CDR2 (germline): SGHRS, YFSETQ. CDR3 DNA sequence: TGCGCCAGCAGCTTGCAAGGGGGGCCCAACGAGCAGTACTTC. It translates to CASSLQGGPNEQYF.

This rearrangement joins TRBV7-3 to TRBJ2-2, with D perhaps being TRBD1 or TRBD2 (5 bases each). The CDR3 is made up of 16 amino acids. Per the germline V gene, CDR1 is SGHTA and CDR2 is FQGTGA. V was cut by 1 base and J by 4 bases, with 13 bases left in between. The CDR3 here is CASSLNAGTITGELFF. The CDR3 DNA reads as TGTGCCAGCAGCTTAAACGCCGGGACCATCACCGGGGAGCTGTTTTTT.

The chain combines TRBV10-3 with TRBJ2-5, with D perhaps assigned TRBD1 or TRBD2 (5 bases each). This CDR3 region has 13 residues. The germline V gene has CDR1 ENHRY and CDR2 SYGVKD. The V gene lost 8 bases and the J gene lost 5 bases, with 15 bases spanning the gap. The CDR3 here is CAIGGAAHETQYF. In nucleotides, the CDR3 is TGTGCCATCGGGGGTGCGGCCCATGAGACCCAGTACTTC.

The gene calls are TRBV5-6 and TRBJ2-5; 9 bases match TRBD2. Trimming at V came to 4 bases and at J to 4 bases, leaving 5 bases not matched to a gene. Germline V lookup: CDR1 SGHDT, CDR2 YYEEEE. The CDR3 is made up of 14 amino acids. The CDR3 DNA sequence: TGTGCCAGCAGCCATAGTAGCGGGAGAGAGACCCAGTACTTC. Its translation is CASSHSSGRETQYF. Variable domain in full (rest from reference TRBV5-6 and TRBJ2-5): DAGVTQSPTHLIKTRGQQVTLRCSPKSGHDTVSWYQQALGQGPQFIFQYYEEEERQRGNFPDRFSGHQFPNYSSELNVNALLLGDSALYLCASSHSSGRETQYFGPGTRLLVL.

Regarding this clone: Other DNA sequences in the same sample also yield this CDR3. The rearrangement links TRBV18 to TRBJ1-2; D gene uncertain. V dropped 2 bases and J dropped 3 bases, with 10 bases sitting between them. The germline V gene has CDR1 KGHSH and CDR2 LQKENI. This CDR3 has 14 amino acids. CDR3 residues: CASSPTAGDYGYTF. CDR3 bases: TGTGCCAGCTCACCAACAGCAGGAGACTATGGCTACACCTTC.

CDR3 bases: TGTGCCAGCAGTTTCCCTCAGGGGCCAGATTCGAAAATGGGCTCCTACGAGCAGTACTTC. This sequence encodes CASSFPQGPDSKMGSYEQYF. The chain uses TRBV28 and TRBJ2-7, with D possibly being TRBD1 (6 bases). Trimming took off 3 bases at V and 0 bases at J, with 27 bases between the two ends. The CDR3 runs 20 residues. Per germline, CDR1 MDHEN and CDR2 SYDVKM.

The chain joins TRBV5-1 to TRBJ2-7; TRBD1 aligns across 7 bases. Germline-derived CDR1 and CDR2 are SGHRS and YFSETQ. Trimming removed 2 bases from V and 0 bases from J; junction bases left unmatched: 5. The CDR3 runs 15 residues. The CDR3: CASSLGTAVSYEQYF. The CDR3 DNA reads TGCGCCAGCAGCTTAGGGACAGCCGTCTCCTACGAGCAGTACTTC.

This chain uses TRBV2 with TRBJ2-2; no definite D call. Germline V gene sequence: CDR1 SNHLY, CDR2 FYNNEI. The CDR3 is made up of 11 amino acids. The V end lost 7 bases, the J end lost 4 bases, and 4 bases lay between the germline ends. The CDR3 loop reads CASTATGELFF. The DNA of the CDR3 is TGTGCCAGCACGGCCACCGGGGAGCTGTTTTTT.

On this clone: Other DNA sequences in this sample translate to the same CDR3. This chain uses TRBV6-5 with TRBJ1-1; D is undetermined. Germline V gene sequence: CDR1 MNHEY, CDR2 SVGAGI. V dropped 4 bases and J dropped 3 bases, with 6 bases sitting between them. The CDR3 runs to 12 residues. The CDR3: CASSSTDTEAFF. DNA for the CDR3: TGTGCCAGCAGTTCCACAGACACTGAAGCTTTCTTT.

This clone was counted only a few times. The gene calls are TRBV9 and TRBJ1-1; D not certain. CDR1 SGDLS and CDR2 YYNGEE come from the germline V gene. V was trimmed by 1 base and J by 3 bases, leaving 13 bases between them. This CDR3 spans 15 amino acids. The CDR3 loop reads CASSVTSRVDTEAFF. In DNA form, the CDR3 reads TGTGCCAGCAGCGTAACTAGCCGTGTGGACACTGAAGCTTTCTTT. The entire variable domain, with the rest obtained from reference TRBV9 and TRBJ1-1, is as follows: DSGVTQTPKHLITATGQRVTLRCSPRSGDLSVYWYQQSLDQGLQFLIQYYNGEERAKGNILERFSAQQFPDLHSELNLSSLELGDSALYFCASSVTSRVDTEAFFGQGTRLTVV.

The CDR3 DNA reads TGCAGCGTTGCCGGGGTTTTATTAAACACTGAAGCTTTCTTT. This codes for CSVAGVLLNTEAFF. The chain employs TRBV29-1 and TRBJ1-1, with no clear D. Trimming stripped 4 bases from V and 2 bases from J, with 14 bases between. Looked up from germline, CDR1 is SQVTM and CDR2 is ANQGSEA. The CDR3 contains 14 residues.

For this clone: Other nucleotide sequences in the sample specify the same CDR3. The CDR3 loop is CASSLGGPDQPQHF. CDR3 coding DNA: TGCGCCAGCAGCCTGGGGGGGCCGGATCAGCCCCAGCATTTT. This sequence joins TRBV5-1 and TRBJ1-5, with a tentative D call TRBD1 (6 bases). With 4 bases removed from V and 5 bases from J, the gap between germline ends came to 13 bases. The CDR3 has 14 amino acids. Germline V gene sequence: CDR1 SGHRS, CDR2 YFSETQ. Based on the CDR3 plus reference TRBV5-1 and TRBJ1-5, the full variable domain is KAGVTQTPRYLIKTRGQQVTLSCSPISGHRSVSWYQQTPGQGLQFLFEYFSETQRNKGNFPGRFSGRQFSNSRSEMNVSTLELGDSALYLCASSLGGPDQPQHFGDGTRLSIL.

Only a few counts were recorded for this clone. This rearrangement joins TRBV28 to TRBJ1-5; D unclear. The CDR3 sequence is 14 residues long. Germline V gene lookup returns CDR1 MDHEN and CDR2 SYDVKM. V lost 4 bases and J 4 bases, leaving 11 bases between the germline ends. The CDR3 bases are TGTGCCAGCAGTTCTCGAGCGAGGAATCAGCCCCAGCATTTT. Protein sequence: CASSSRARNQPQHF.

This chain's CDR3 is CASSQEERLQETQYF. The CDR3 DNA follows: TGTGCCAGCAGCCAAGAGGAACGGCTACAAGAGACCCAGTACTTC. This rearrangement joins TRBV14 to TRBJ2-5; D gene ambiguous. This CDR3 region has 15 residues. Looked up from germline, CDR1 is SGHDN and CDR2 is FVKESK. V was shortened by 0 bases and J by 2 bases, with 10 bases between the two germline ends.

V and J are TRBV12-5 and TRBJ2-7; D is perhaps TRBD1 (6 bases). Trimming took off 2 bases at V and 0 bases at J, with 11 bases between the two ends. The germline gives CDR1 LGHNT, CDR2 FRNRAP. This CDR3 region has 15 residues. The CDR3: CASGLPGTPSYEQYF. The CDR3 bases are TGTGCTAGTGGTTTGCCTGGGACACCCTCCTACGAGCAGTACTTC.

V usage is TRBV7-2 and J usage is TRBJ1-6, with TRBD1 as a possible D gene (6 bases). The V end lost 4 bases, the J end lost 7 bases, and 14 bases lay between the germline ends. CDR3 length: 15 amino acids. Germline V gene sequence: CDR1 SGHTA, CDR2 FQGNSA. The CDR3 bases are TGTGCCAGCAGCTCCTCGCAGGGGAGCAATTCACCCCTCCACTTT. Translating gives CASSSSQGSNSPLHF.

The chain links TRBV10-3 to TRBJ2-3; either TRBD1 or TRBD2 may supply D (5 bases each). With 6 bases removed from V and 8 bases from J, the gap between germline ends came to 24 bases. The germline V gene encodes CDR1 ENHRY and CDR2 SYGVKD. The CDR3 is 16 residues long. The DNA of the CDR3 is TGTGCCATCAGCCCTTTTGGGGGAAGGACGCAAAGTACGCAGTATTTT. Residues: CAISPFGGRTQSTQYF.

Notes on this clone: This specimen includes other DNA sequences encoding the same CDR3. The V and J genes are TRBV19 and TRBJ2-7; TRBD1 aligns across 10 bases. CDR1 and CDR2 from the germline V gene are LNHDA and SQIVND (reference sequence). The J segment lost 3 bases and the V segment lost 5 bases, leaving 1 base of the junction unmatched. This CDR3 is 13 amino acids long. CDR3 DNA sequence: TGTGCCAGTAGTCGGGACAGGGGCTACGAGCAGTACTTC. It codes for CASSRDRGYEQYF.

This clone appeared once. The J gene is TRBJ2-2, the V gene TRBV10-3; 10 positions match TRBD2. Germline loops: CDR1 ENHRY, CDR2 SYGVKD. This CDR3 is built from 15 residues. J was trimmed by 8 bases and V by 6 bases; bases with no gene match: 9. The CDR3 reads CAISDPGLANGELFF. The CDR3 nucleotides are TGTGCCATCAGCGATCCGGGACTAGCGAATGGGGAGCTGTTTTTT.